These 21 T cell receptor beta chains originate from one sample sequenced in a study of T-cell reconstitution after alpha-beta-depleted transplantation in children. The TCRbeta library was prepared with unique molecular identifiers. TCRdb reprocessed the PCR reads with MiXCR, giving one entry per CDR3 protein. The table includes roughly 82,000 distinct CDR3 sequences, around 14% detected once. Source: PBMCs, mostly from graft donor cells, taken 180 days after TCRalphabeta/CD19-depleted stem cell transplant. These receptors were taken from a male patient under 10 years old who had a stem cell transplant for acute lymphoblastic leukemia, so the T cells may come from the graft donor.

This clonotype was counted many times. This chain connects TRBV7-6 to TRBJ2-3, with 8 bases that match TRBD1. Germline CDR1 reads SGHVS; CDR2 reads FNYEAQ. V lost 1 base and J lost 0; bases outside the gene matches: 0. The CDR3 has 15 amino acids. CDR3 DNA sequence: TGTGCCAGCAGCTTAGGGACAGGGAGCACAGATACGCAGTATTTT. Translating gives CASSLGTGSTDTQYF.

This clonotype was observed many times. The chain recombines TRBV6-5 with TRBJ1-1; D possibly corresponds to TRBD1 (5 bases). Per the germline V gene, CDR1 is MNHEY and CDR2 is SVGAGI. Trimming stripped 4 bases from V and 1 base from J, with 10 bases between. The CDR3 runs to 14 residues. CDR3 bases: TGTGCCAGCAGTTCTAGGGGTCCGAACACTGAAGCTTTCTTT. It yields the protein CASSSRGPNTEAFF.

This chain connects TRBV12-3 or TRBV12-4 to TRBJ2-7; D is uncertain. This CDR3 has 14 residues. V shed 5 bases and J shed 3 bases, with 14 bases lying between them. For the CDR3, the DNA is TGTGCCAGCAGTCCTGGCGCCCTGGACTACGAGCAGTACTTC. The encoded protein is CASSPGALDYEQYF.

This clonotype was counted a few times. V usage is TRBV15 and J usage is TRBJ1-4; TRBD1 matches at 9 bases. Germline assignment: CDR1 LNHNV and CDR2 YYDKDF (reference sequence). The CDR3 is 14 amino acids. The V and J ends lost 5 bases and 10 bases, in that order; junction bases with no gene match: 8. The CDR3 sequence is CATSRRTGEGKLFF. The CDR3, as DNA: TGTGCCACCAGCCGCAGGACAGGGGAGGGAAAACTGTTTTTT.

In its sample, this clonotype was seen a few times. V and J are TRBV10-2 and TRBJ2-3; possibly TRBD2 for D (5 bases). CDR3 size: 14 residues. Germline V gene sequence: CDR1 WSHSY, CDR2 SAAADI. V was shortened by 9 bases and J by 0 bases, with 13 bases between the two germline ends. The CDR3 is CASRKAASTDTQYF. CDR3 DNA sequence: TGCGCCAGTCGAAAAGCGGCTAGCACAGATACGCAGTATTTT.

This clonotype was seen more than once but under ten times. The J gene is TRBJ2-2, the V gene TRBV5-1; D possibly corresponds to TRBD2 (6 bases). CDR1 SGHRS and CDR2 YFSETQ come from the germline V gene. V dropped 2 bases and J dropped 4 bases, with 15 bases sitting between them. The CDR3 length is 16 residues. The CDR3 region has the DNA TGCGCCAGCAGCTTAGTCCTGGGACTGTTCACCGGGGAGCTGTTTTTT. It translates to CASSLVLGLFTGELFF.

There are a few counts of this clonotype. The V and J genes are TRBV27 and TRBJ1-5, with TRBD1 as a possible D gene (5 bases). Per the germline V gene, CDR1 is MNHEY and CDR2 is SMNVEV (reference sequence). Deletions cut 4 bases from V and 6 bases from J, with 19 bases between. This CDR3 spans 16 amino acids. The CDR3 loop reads CASSSALGGTGQPQHF. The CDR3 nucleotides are TGTGCCAGCAGTTCCGCTTTGGGGGGGACGGGTCAGCCCCAGCATTTT.

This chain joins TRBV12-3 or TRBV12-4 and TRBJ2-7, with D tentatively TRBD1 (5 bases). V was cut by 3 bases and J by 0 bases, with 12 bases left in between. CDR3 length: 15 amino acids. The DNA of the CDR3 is TGTGCCAGCAGTTTTTCAGGGCTAAGCTCCTACGAGCAGTACTTC. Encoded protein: CASSFSGLSSYEQYF.

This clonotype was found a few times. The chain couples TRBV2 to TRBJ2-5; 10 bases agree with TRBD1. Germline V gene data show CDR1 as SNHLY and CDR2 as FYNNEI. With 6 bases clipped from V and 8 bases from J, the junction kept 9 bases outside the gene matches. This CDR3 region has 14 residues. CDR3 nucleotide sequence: TGTGCCAGCAGAAAGGGGACAGGGGCCGGAACCCAGTACTTC. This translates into CASRKGTGAGTQYF. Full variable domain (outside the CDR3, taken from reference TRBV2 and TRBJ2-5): EPEVTQTPSHQVTQMGQEVILRCVPISNHLYFYWYRQILGQKVEFLVSFYNNEISEKSEIFDDQFSVERPDGSNFTLKIRSTKLEDSAMYFCASRKGTGAGTQYFGPGTRLLVL.

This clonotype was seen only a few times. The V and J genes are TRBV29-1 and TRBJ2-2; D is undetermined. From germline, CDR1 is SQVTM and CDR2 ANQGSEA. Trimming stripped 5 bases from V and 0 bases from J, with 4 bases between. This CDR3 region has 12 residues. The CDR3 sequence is CSVTANTGELFF. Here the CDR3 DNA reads TGCAGCGTTACAGCGAACACCGGGGAGCTGTTTTTT.

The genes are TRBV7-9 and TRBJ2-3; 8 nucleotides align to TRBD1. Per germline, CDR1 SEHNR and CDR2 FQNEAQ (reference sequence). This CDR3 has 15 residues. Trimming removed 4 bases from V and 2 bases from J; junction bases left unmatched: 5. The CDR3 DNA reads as TGTGCCAGCAGCTCTCGGGACAGGTTCACAGATACGCAGTATTTT. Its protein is CASSSRDRFTDTQYF.

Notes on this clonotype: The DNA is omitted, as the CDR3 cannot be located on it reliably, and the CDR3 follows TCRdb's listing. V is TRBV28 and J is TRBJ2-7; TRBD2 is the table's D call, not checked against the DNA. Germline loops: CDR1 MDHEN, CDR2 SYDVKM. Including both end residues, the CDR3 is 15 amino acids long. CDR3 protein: CASSSSTAGSYEQYF.

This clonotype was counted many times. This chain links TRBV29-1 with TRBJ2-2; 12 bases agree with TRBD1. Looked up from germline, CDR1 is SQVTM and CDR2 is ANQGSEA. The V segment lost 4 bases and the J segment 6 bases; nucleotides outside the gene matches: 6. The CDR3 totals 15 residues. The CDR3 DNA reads TGCAGCGTTGGACCGGGACAGGGGGCCTCCGGGGAGCTGTTTTTT. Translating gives CSVGPGQGASGELFF.

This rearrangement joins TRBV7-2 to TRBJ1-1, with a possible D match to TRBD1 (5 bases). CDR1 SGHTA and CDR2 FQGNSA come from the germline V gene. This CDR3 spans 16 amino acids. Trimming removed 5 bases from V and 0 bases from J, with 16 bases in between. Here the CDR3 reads CASSPERGPLNTEAFF. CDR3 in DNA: TGTGCCAGCAGCCCCGAAAGGGGCCCTTTGAACACTGAAGCTTTCTTT.

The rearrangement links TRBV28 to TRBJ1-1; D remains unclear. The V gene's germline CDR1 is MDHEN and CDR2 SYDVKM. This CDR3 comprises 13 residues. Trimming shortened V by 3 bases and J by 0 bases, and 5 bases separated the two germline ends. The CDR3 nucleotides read TGTGCCAGCAGTTTTCCCATGAACACTGAAGCTTTCTTT. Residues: CASSFPMNTEAFF.

CDR3 in DNA: TGCAGTGCTTCCCCGGGGGCACTCCCCTACGAGCAGTACTTC. Translating gives CSASPGALPYEQYF. J is TRBJ2-7 and V is TRBV20-1; D could derive from TRBD1 or TRBD2 (6 bases each). Looked up from germline, CDR1 is DFQATT and CDR2 is SNEGSKA (reference sequence). The CDR3 has 14 amino acids. The V and J ends lost 5 bases and 2 bases respectively, with 16 bases between them.

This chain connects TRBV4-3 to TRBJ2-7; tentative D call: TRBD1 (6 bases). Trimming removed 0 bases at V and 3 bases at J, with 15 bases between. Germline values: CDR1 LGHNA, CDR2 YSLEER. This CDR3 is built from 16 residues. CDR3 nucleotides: TGCGCCAGCAGCCAAGATGATTGGGGGCAAGGCTACGAGCAGTACTTC. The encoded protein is CASSQDDWGQGYEQYF.

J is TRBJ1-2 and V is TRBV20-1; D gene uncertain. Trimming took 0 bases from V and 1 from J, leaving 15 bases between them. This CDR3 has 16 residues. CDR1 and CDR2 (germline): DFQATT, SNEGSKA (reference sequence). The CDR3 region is CSARDPGGLFNYGYTF. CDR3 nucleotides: TGCAGTGCTAGAGACCCTGGAGGCTTGTTTAACTATGGCTACACCTTC.

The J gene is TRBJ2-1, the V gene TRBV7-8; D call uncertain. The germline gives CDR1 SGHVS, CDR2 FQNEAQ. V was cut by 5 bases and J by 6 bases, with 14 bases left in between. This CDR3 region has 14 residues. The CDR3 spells CASSLISGINEQFF. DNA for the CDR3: TGTGCCAGCAGCCTCATTTCTGGAATCAATGAGCAGTTCTTC.

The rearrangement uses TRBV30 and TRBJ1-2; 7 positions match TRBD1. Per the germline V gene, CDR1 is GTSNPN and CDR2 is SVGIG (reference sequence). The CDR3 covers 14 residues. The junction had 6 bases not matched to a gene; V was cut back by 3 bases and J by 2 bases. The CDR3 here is CAWRPRGLNYGYTF. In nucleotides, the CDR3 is TGTGCCTGGAGACCGAGGGGGCTCAACTATGGCTACACCTTC.

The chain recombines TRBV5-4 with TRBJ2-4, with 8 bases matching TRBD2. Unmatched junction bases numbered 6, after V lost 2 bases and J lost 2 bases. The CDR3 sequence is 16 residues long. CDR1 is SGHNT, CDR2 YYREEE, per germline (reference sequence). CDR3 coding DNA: TGTGCCAGCAGCTTTAAAGCGGGAGTAACCAAAAACATTCAGTACTTC. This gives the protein CASSFKAGVTKNIQYF.